This T cell receptor beta chain was identified in a study of breast tumors, draining lymph nodes, adjacent tissues. Study outcomes and limitations: Tumor TCR diversity was below lymph nodes but above nontumor tissue.

With regard to this clonotype: Its cognate antigen is unknown. It is unclear where the CDR3 begins or ends on the DNA, so no DNA is shown, and the CDR3 is as TCRdb lists it.

TCRdb recomputed calls from the multiplex PCR reads with MiXCR, one row per CDR3 protein. The table shows 20,000 to 25,000 distinct CDR3 sequences, with around 50% occurring only once. A total of 23 residues make up the CDR3, ends included. Germline V CDR1 and CDR2: MNHEY, SVGEGT. The receptor was derived from a female donor with breast cancer. Some clones in this sample may be carry-over from other donors' samples. V is TRBV6-2 or TRBV6-3 and J is TRBJ2-5; the D call of TRBD2 is as the table states it, not checked on the DNA. Sequencing was carried out using breast tumor tissue. The CDR3 sequence is CASWRLNTEAFFGLADFQETQYF.